Listed below are T cell receptor beta chains from one sample, sequenced in a study of T-cell memory formation after mild COVID-19. TCRdb independently ran MiXCR on the 5' RACE reads; one entry per CDR3 protein. The sample records roughly 180,000 distinct CDR3 sequences, approximately 17% being singletons. The sequenced material came from PBMCs or a T cell subset sorted from them (not recorded which). These receptors came from a man aged 18 to 30 who had mild COVID-19 (a few samples of this study predate the infection). Cell type and time point are not known. CDR3s include the opening cysteine and the closing phenylalanine or tryptophan. The D gene is left open where the match is weak. Clone sizes are given selectively: once, few, many, or a class where the clone is expanded.

CDR3 length	V gene	J gene	clone size	D gene	CDR3 DNA	CDR3 protein
15	TRBV5-1	TRBJ1-2	NA	NA	TGCGCCAGCAGCTCACAGGAGGGGGGCACAGGTGGCTACACCTTC	CASSSQEGGTGGYTF
12	TRBV5-6	TRBJ2-7	few	NA	TGTGCCAGCAGCACGGGCCCCTACGAGCAGTACTTC	CASSTGPYEQYF
18	TRBV5-4	TRBJ2-2	NA	NA	TGTGCCAGCAGCTTGGGGCAGATCCCCGCCGGGGGCACCGGGGAGCTGTTTTTT	CASSLGQIPAGGTGELFF
15	TRBV5-1	TRBJ1-4	NA	NA	TGCGCCAGCAGCTTGGGGTCAGGGTATGATGAAAAACTGTTTTTT	CASSLGSGYDEKLFF
14	TRBV7-2	TRBJ2-1	few	NA	TGTGCCAGCAGCTTAGAAGCTAGCAGCAATGAGCAGTTCTTC	CASSLEASSNEQFF
12	TRBV5-6	TRBJ2-5	few	NA	TGTGCCAGCAGCGTTCAAATTGGGACCCAGTACTTC	CASSVQIGTQYF
14	TRBV6-5	TRBJ1-6	few	NA	TGTGCCAGCAGTTACGACAGGTTTGGTTCACCCCTCCACTTT	CASSYDRFGSPLHF
15	TRBV11-2	TRBJ2-2	many	NA	TGTGCCAGCAGCAGAACTAGCTCTAACACCGGGGAGCTGTTTTTT	CASSRTSSNTGELFF
14	TRBV10-3	TRBJ2-1	few	TRBD1	TGTGCCATCAGTGGGGGGACAGGGGGCAATGAGCAGTTCTTC	CAISGGTGGNEQFF
15	TRBV4-2	TRBJ1-1	few	NA	TGTGCCAGCAGCCAAGGAGGAGGCTGGAGGACTGAAGCTTTCTTT	CASSQGGGWRTEAFF
15	TRBV5-1	TRBJ2-5	many	TRBD2	TGCGCCAGCAGCATGTCGGGACTAGAGCAAGAGACCCAGTACTTC	CASSMSGLEQETQYF
14	TRBV5-1	TRBJ2-1	NA	NA	TGCGCCAGCAGCTTGGCCAGGGAAGGCGATGAGCAGTTCTTC	CASSLAREGDEQFF
13	TRBV18	TRBJ2-2	few	NA	TGTGCCAGCACCTACCTCAGCGCCGGGGAGCTGTTTTTT	CASTYLSAGELFF
13	TRBV5-6	TRBJ1-1	many	TRBD1	TGTGCCAGCAGGGGTGACAGGGTCACTGAAGCTTTCTTT	CASRGDRVTEAFF